Listed below are T cell receptor beta chains from one sample, sequenced in a study of blood T cells in healthy people across ages. TCRdb called the 5' RACE reads again in MiXCR, with one record for every CDR3 protein. The sample contains around 850,000 distinct CDR3 sequences, 35% to 40% of which appear only once. The sample was blood. These TCRs come from a man younger than 30 in good health. The CDR3 runs from the conserved cysteine through the conserved F or W. Fields, in order: CDR3 DNA, CDR3 protein, V gene, J gene, clone size, D gene. The D gene is left open where the match is weak. Only part of the rows carry a size: once, few, many, or a class if the clone is expanded.

cdr3_nt: TGTGCCAGCAGGGAGACAGATACGCAGTATTTT
cdr3_aa: CASRETDTQYF
v_call: TRBV2
j_call: TRBJ2-3
clone_size: few
d_call: NA

cdr3_nt: TGTGCCAGCAGTCGGGACGCTGACTACGAGCAGTACTTC
cdr3_aa: CASSRDADYEQYF
v_call: TRBV6-5
j_call: TRBJ2-7
clone_size: many
d_call: NA

cdr3_nt: TGCGCCAGCAGCCAAGCTTGGGACAGGGGCCTCCCTAACTATGGCTACACCTTC
cdr3_aa: CASSQAWDRGLPNYGYTF
v_call: TRBV4-1
j_call: TRBJ1-2
clone_size: few
d_call: TRBD1

cdr3_nt: TGTGCCAGCAGCCAAGGAAACAGGGGAAACATTCAGTACTTC
cdr3_aa: CASSQGNRGNIQYF
v_call: TRBV3-1
j_call: TRBJ2-4
clone_size: NA
d_call: TRBD1

cdr3_nt: TGCGCCAGCAGCTGGCGCGTGGGGGGACAAGAGACCCAGTACTTC
cdr3_aa: CASSWRVGGQETQYF
v_call: TRBV5-1
j_call: TRBJ2-5
clone_size: NA
d_call: NA

cdr3_nt: TGCAGTGCTGGACCGAATGCGGGACAGGGGCCAGATACGCAGTATTTT
cdr3_aa: CSAGPNAGQGPDTQYF
v_call: TRBV20-1
j_call: TRBJ2-3
clone_size: NA
d_call: TRBD1

cdr3_nt: TGTGCCTGCAGCAACGCCGGGACTGAAGCCTACGAGCAGTACTTC
cdr3_aa: CACSNAGTEAYEQYF
v_call: TRBV7-2
j_call: TRBJ2-7
clone_size: NA
d_call: NA

cdr3_nt: TGCAGCGTTGAATTATACGCGGGACCACCACTTCAGACCCAGTACTTC
cdr3_aa: CSVELYAGPPLQTQYF
v_call: TRBV29-1
j_call: TRBJ2-5
clone_size: NA
d_call: NA

cdr3_nt: TGTGCCAGCAGCGTAGAAACGGGTCAGCCCCAGCATTTT
cdr3_aa: CASSVETGQPQHF
v_call: TRBV9
j_call: TRBJ1-5
clone_size: NA
d_call: NA

cdr3_nt: TGTGCCAGCAGTGATTCTCCGCTCGGTACGCAGTATTTT
cdr3_aa: CASSDSPLGTQYF
v_call: TRBV6-2/TRBV6-3
j_call: TRBJ2-3
clone_size: few
d_call: NA

cdr3_nt: TGTGCCAGCAGCCAAGGCCCCGAAGAGACCCAGTACTTC
cdr3_aa: CASSQGPEETQYF
v_call: TRBV4-2
j_call: TRBJ2-5
clone_size: NA
d_call: NA

cdr3_nt: TGTGCCAGCGGACGACAGGGTTGGGAGGGGTATGGCTACACCTTC
cdr3_aa: CASGRQGWEGYGYTF
v_call: TRBV12-3/TRBV12-4
j_call: TRBJ1-2
clone_size: many
d_call: TRBD1

cdr3_nt: TGCGCCAGCAGCCAAGATCGCTATTATAAGAGCTCCTACAATGAGCAGTTCTTC
cdr3_aa: CASSQDRYYKSSYNEQFF
v_call: TRBV4-3
j_call: TRBJ2-1
clone_size: many
d_call: NA